One sample yielded the 24 T cell receptor beta chains listed below, sequenced in a study of blood T cell repertoires in COVID-19 (dated by TCRdb to 2020 to 2021). The method behind the library was the immunoSEQ multiplex PCR assay. TCRdb retrieved this table from immuneACCESS and kept in-frame rearrangements only. Not all clones are present; in checked studies, unresolved V genes account for under half, and no reason is known for the remainder. The sample contains about 190,000 clones, roughly 87% of them found a single time. The ten largest make up about 6% of the sample. Sequences were obtained from peripheral blood. These receptors all come from a woman between 35 and 50 years old with acute or convalescent COVID-19.

This sequence joins TRBV4-1 and TRBJ1-1; D is uncertain. The CDR3 is 16 amino acids. The V gene lost 5 bases and the J gene lost 0 bases, with 16 bases spanning the gap. CDR1 MGHRA and CDR2 YSYEKL come from the germline V gene. The CDR3 spells CASSSEGNPMNTEAFF. The CDR3 nucleotides read TGCGCCAGCAGCTCAGAGGGAAACCCCATGAACACTGAAGCTTTCTTT.

V gene TRBV7-9 combines with J gene TRBJ1-2; D not certain. The CDR3 runs to 16 residues. Trimming left V 1 base short and J 3 bases short, with 15 bases between. Germline loops: CDR1 SEHNR, CDR2 FQNEAQ (reference sequence). The CDR3 bases are TGTGCCAGCAGCTTAGAGCGTGGGTACAAGTACTATGGCTACACCTTC. Translating gives CASSLERGYKYYGYTF.

The V gene is TRBV9, the J gene TRBJ2-3, with 12 bases lining up with TRBD2. This CDR3 contains 17 residues. J was trimmed by 2 bases and V by 2 bases; bases with no gene match: 6. Per the germline V gene, CDR1 is SGDLS and CDR2 is YYNGEE. The CDR3 DNA follows: TGTGCCAGCAGCGTGCTAGCGGGGGGGATTTACACAGATACGCAGTATTTT. Protein: CASSVLAGGIYTDTQYF.

The V gene is TRBV5-4, the J gene TRBJ2-7; 10 bases map to TRBD2. Per the germline V gene, CDR1 is SGHNT and CDR2 is YYREEE (reference sequence). The CDR3 has 19 residues. With 4 bases clipped from V and 4 bases from J, the junction kept 20 bases outside the gene matches. The CDR3 DNA follows: TGTGCCAGCAGCCCCCTGTTCTCCCGGCTAGCGGGAGTTTGGTACGAGCAGTACTTC. It specifies CASSPLFSRLAGVWYEQYF.

The chain uses TRBV3-1 (or the pseudogene TRBV3-2) and TRBJ2-3, with 7 bases identical to TRBD2. Trimming took 4 bases from V and 3 from J; bases not matched to a gene: 10. Germline V gene data show CDR1 as LGHDT and CDR2 as YNNKEL (reference sequence). The CDR3 extends over 16 amino acids. The CDR3, as DNA: TGTGCCAGCAGCCCGCTTCGGGGGGAAAATACAGATACGCAGTATTTT. Translation gives CASSPLRGENTDTQYF.

The V call is TRBV30, the J call TRBJ1-4; TRBD1 is a possible D gene (5 bases). The V gene's germline CDR1 is GTSNPN and CDR2 SVGIG (reference sequence). The CDR3 totals 15 residues. Trimming cost V 3 bases and J 1 base, with 12 bases left between them. CDR3 sequence reads: CAWRPGWGTNEKLFF. The DNA of the CDR3 is TGTGCCTGGAGACCAGGGTGGGGAACTAATGAAAAACTGTTTTTT.

This chain links TRBV18 with TRBJ1-6; 9 nucleotides align to TRBD1. V lost 6 bases to trimming and J lost 8 bases; unmatched junction nucleotides: 5. From germline, CDR1 is KGHSH and CDR2 LQKENI. This CDR3 comprises 14 residues. As DNA, the CDR3 is TGTGCCAGCTCCCCCCGGGACAGGGATTCACCCCTCCACTTT. Translation: CASSPRDRDSPLHF.

V gene TRBV24-1 combines with J gene TRBJ2-1, with 12 bases matching TRBD2. In germline, CDR1 is KGHDR, CDR2 SFDVKD. CDR3 length: 16 amino acids. The V gene end was trimmed by 4 bases and the J gene end by 6 bases; junction bases not matched to a gene: 6. CDR3 region: CATSDTTSGGLNEQFF. The CDR3 DNA reads as TGTGCCACCAGTGACACGACTAGCGGGGGTCTCAATGAGCAGTTCTTC.

J is TRBJ2-7 and V is TRBV28, with 11 bases identical to TRBD2. Germline V gene lookup returns CDR1 MDHEN and CDR2 SYDVKM. The CDR3 runs 15 residues. The J segment lost 6 bases and the V segment lost 6 bases, leaving 10 bases of the junction unmatched. CDR3 coding DNA: TGTGCCAGCAGCCGAACTAGCGGGGGTGCCCTCGAGCAGTACTTC. Its protein product is CASSRTSGGALEQYF. Using reference TRBV28 and TRBJ2-7 for the parts outside the CDR3, the full variable domain is DVKVTQSSRYLVKRTGEKVFLECVQDMDHENMFWYRQDPGLGLRLIYFSYDVKMKEKGDIPEGYSVSREKKERFSLILESASTNQTSMYLCASSRTSGGALEQYFGPGTRLTVT.

This clone was seen once. This chain joins TRBV15 and TRBJ1-2; D gene uncertain. The CDR3 has 12 residues. CDR1 and CDR2 from the germline V gene are LNHNV and YYDKDF (reference sequence). V lost 1 base and J 6 bases, leaving 6 bases between the germline ends. CDR3 sequence (DNA): TGTGCCACCAGCAGAGGATCGGATGGCTACACCTTC. Its protein product is CATSRGSDGYTF.

V and J are TRBV15 and TRBJ2-5; 7 bases are shared with TRBD2. There are 17 residues in the CDR3. The germline gives CDR1 LNHNV, CDR2 YYDKDF (reference sequence). V was pared by 2 bases and J by 4 bases, with 13 bases of the junction left unmatched. The CDR3 spells CATSRLLGGEGGETQYF. CDR3 bases: TGTGCCACCAGCAGATTGCTGGGCGGGGAGGGCGGAGAGACCCAGTACTTC.

The CDR3 spells CASSIQARDTEAFF. CDR3 nucleotides: TGTGCCAGCAGCATACAGGCCCGCGACACTGAAGCTTTCTTT. This chain joins TRBV5-4 and TRBJ1-1; D is possibly TRBD1 (5 bases). The V end lost 4 bases, the J end lost 3 bases, and 13 bases lay between the germline ends. This CDR3 is built from 14 residues. Per the germline V gene, CDR1 is SGHNT and CDR2 is YYREEE (reference sequence).

As DNA, the CDR3 is TGTGCCAGCAGTTCCCTATCGGCCAACGTCCTGACTTTC. Amino acid sequence: CASSSLSANVLTF. This chain links TRBV6-5 with TRBJ2-6; D is uncertain. Germline assignment: CDR1 MNHEY and CDR2 SVGAGI. V lost 4 bases and J lost 6, with 7 bases in between. CDR3 length equals 13 residues.

This clone was found once. J is TRBJ2-1 and V is TRBV7-9; weak D call: TRBD2 (6 bases). Trimming took 5 bases from V and 0 from J, leaving 11 bases between them. The CDR3 has 15 amino acids. Per the germline V gene, CDR1 is SEHNR and CDR2 is FQNEAQ (reference sequence). In DNA, the CDR3 is TGTGCCAGCAGCACTACTAGCCCCTCCTACAATGAGCAGTTCTTC. This encodes CASSTTSPSYNEQFF.

The CDR3 loop is CASSTGTGNSPLHF. CDR3 bases: TGTGCCAGCAGTACCGGGACAGGGAATTCACCCCTCCACTTT. The chain employs TRBV5-4 and TRBJ1-6, with TRBD1 matching over 9 bases. V lost 5 bases and J lost 7; bases outside the gene matches: 4. Looked up from germline, CDR1 is SGHNT and CDR2 is YYREEE (reference sequence). This CDR3 is 14 amino acids long. The full variable domain, rest sourced from reference TRBV5-4 and TRBJ1-6, is ETGVTQSPTHLIKTRGQQVTLRCSSQSGHNTVSWYQQALGQGPQFIFQYYREEENGRGNFPPRFSGLQFPNYSSELNVNALELDDSALYLCASSTGTGNSPLHFGNGTRLTVT.

The chain carries TRBV10-3 and TRBJ2-1, with 10 bases matching TRBD2. With 3 bases clipped from V and 2 bases from J, the junction kept 4 bases outside the gene matches. The CDR3 runs 16 residues. Germline V gene lookup returns CDR1 ENHRY and CDR2 SYGVKD. In DNA form, the CDR3 reads TGTGCCATCAGTGAACTAGCGGGGCGAACCTACAATGAGCAGTTCTTC. It encodes CAISELAGRTYNEQFF.

J is TRBJ2-1 and V is TRBV9; 8 bases are a match to TRBD1. This CDR3 region has 17 residues. From germline, CDR1 is SGDLS and CDR2 YYNGEE. The V and J ends lost 0 bases and 4 bases, in that order; junction bases with no gene match: 9. The CDR3 DNA reads TGTGCCAGCAGCGTAGGGGCCGGGACAGGAGATTACAATGAGCAGTTCTTC. Its translation is CASSVGAGTGDYNEQFF.

This chain links TRBV2 with TRBJ2-7, with 10 bases identical to TRBD2. The V and J ends lost 5 bases and 3 bases, in that order; junction bases with no gene match: 4. This CDR3 has 14 amino acids. Germline V gene lookup returns CDR1 SNHLY and CDR2 FYNNEI. CDR3 coding DNA: TGTGCCAGCAGTATGGGACTAGCGAACTACGAGCAGTACTTC. This encodes CASSMGLANYEQYF.

The chain recombines TRBV7-2 with TRBJ2-1; D may be TRBD1 (6 bases). The CDR3 totals 15 residues. Germline CDR1 SGHTA, CDR2 FQGNSA. The V end was cut by 7 bases, the J end by 7 bases, with 20 bases between. The CDR3 region is CASNPLTGTFNEQFF. CDR3 sequence (DNA): TGTGCCAGCAACCCCTTAACCGGGACATTTAATGAGCAGTTCTTC.

The chain's CDR3 is CASSYSANTEAFF. DNA of the CDR3: TGTGCCAGCAGTTACTCGGCGAACACTGAAGCTTTCTTT. This chain links TRBV6-5 with TRBJ1-1, with D uncertain. Germline-derived CDR1 and CDR2 are MNHEY and SVGAGI. Trimming stripped 0 bases from V and 1 base from J, with 3 bases between. CDR3 length: 13 amino acids.

The chain combines TRBV2 with TRBJ2-2, with TRBD1 as a possible D gene (5 bases). Between the trimmed V and J ends, which lost 7 bases and 2 bases, there was a span of 11 bases. The germline CDR1 and CDR2 sequences are SNHLY and FYNNEI. The CDR3 contains 14 residues. In nucleotides, the CDR3 is TGTGCCAGCAAGGGGCAGGGAAACACCGGGGAGCTGTTTTTT. Protein product: CASKGQGNTGELFF.

This chain connects TRBV3-1 (or the pseudogene TRBV3-2) to TRBJ2-7; 9 nucleotides align to TRBD2. The CDR3 has 15 residues. Looked up from germline, CDR1 is LGHDT and CDR2 is YNNKEL (reference sequence). V lost 0 bases to trimming and J lost 7 bases; unmatched junction nucleotides: 7. In DNA, the CDR3 is TGTGCCAGCAGCCAAGATGCCGGACTAGCGAGGGAGCAGTACTTC. Translation gives CASSQDAGLAREQYF.

This chain links TRBV28 with TRBJ2-5, with 9 bases lining up with TRBD1. The CDR3 consists of 16 residues. With V trimmed by 4 bases and J by 5 bases, 11 bases remained unmatched. Germline CDR1 is MDHEN and CDR2 is SYDVKM. The DNA of the CDR3 is TGTGCCAGCAGTTACCTTAAGGGACAGGGCGGGGAGACCCAGTACTTC. It yields the protein CASSYLKGQGGETQYF.

V gene TRBV14 combines with J gene TRBJ1-2; 7 bases are shared with TRBD1. Germline CDR1 is SGHDN and CDR2 is FVKESK. CDR3 length: 15 residues. The V segment lost 0 bases and the J segment 3 bases; nucleotides outside the gene matches: 4. The CDR3 protein is CASSQEPQGDYGYTF. DNA for the CDR3: TGTGCCAGCAGCCAAGAGCCTCAGGGGGACTATGGCTACACCTTC.